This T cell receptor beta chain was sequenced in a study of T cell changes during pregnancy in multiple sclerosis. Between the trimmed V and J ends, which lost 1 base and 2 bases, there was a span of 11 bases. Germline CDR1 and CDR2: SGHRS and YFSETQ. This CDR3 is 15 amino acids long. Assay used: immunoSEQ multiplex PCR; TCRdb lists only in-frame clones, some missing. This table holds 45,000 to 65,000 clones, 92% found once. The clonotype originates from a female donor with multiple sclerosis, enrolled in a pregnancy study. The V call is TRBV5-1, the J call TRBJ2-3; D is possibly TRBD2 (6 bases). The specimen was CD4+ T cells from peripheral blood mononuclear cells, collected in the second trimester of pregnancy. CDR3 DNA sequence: TGCGCCAGCAGCTTGAATAGCGGAAACACAGATACGCAGTATTTT. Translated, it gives CASSLNSGNTDTQYF. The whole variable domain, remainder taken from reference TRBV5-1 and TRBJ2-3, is KAGVTQTPRYLIKTRGQQVTLSCSPISGHRSVSWYQQTPGQGLQFLFEYFSETQRNKGNFPGRFSGRQFSNSRSEMNVSTLELGDSALYLCASSLNSGNTDTQYFGPGTRLTVL.